Below, 16 T cell receptor beta chains from the same sample are listed, as sequenced in a study of tumor and adjacent non-tumor tissue in lung cancer. A modified ARM-PCR protocol with three rounds of nested PCR amplified TCRbeta. MiXCR, applied by TCRdb to the multiplex PCR reads, yields one record per CDR3 protein. The sample has tens of thousands of distinct CDR3 sequences, 76% seen once; the top ten hold less than 50%. This sample's RNA came from whole unsorted tissue. This non-tumor lung sample came from over 3 cm beyond the tumor edge. The source material was distant non-tumor lung tissue. Receptors were obtained from a man between 65 and 80 years old with non-small cell lung cancer.

Notes on this clonotype: At one end the junction does not follow the germline gene, possibly because of a read error. V gene TRBV4-1 combines with J gene TRBJ1-1; D unresolved. CDR1 is MGHRA and CDR2 is YSYEKL in the germline V gene. The CDR3 loop spans 16 amino acids. The CDR3 reads CASSQILDMGNTEVFF. The CDR3 DNA sequence: TGCGCCAGCAGCCAAATCTTAGACATGGGAAACACTGAAGTTTTCTTT.

In this sample, this clonotype turned up a few times. A much bigger clone sits one base away, suggesting this may be a read error. The rearrangement links TRBV20-1 to TRBJ2-3, with D perhaps matching TRBD2 (5 bases). Germline assignment: CDR1 DFQATT and CDR2 SNEGSKA (reference sequence). The CDR3 is made up of 12 amino acids. The V and J ends lost 3 bases and 8 bases respectively, with 12 bases between them. CDR3 protein: CSARGSSGTQYF. CDR3 coding DNA: TGCAGTGCTAGGGGGAGCTCAGGTACGCAGTATTTT.

A note on this clonotype: The junction and the germline gene differ at one end; a read error may be behind it. The chain combines TRBV6-1 with TRBJ2-7; 8 nucleotides line up with TRBD2. Germline CDR1 is MNHNS and CDR2 is SASEGT. The CDR3 is made up of 15 amino acids. DNA for the CDR3: TGTGCCAGCAGTGAGGCGGGGGGCGCACCCTATGAGCAATACTTC. This sequence encodes CASSEAGGAPYEQYF.

This clonotype has more than one count but fewer than ten. At one boundary the junction diverges from the germline segment, which might be a read error. V and J are TRBV11-3 and TRBJ2-7; the D gene is possibly TRBD1 (5 bases). CDR1 is SGHNT and CDR2 is YENEEA in the germline V gene. This CDR3 region has 15 residues. In DNA, the CDR3 is TGTGCCAGCAGTTTAGATGGGGCCCAGGATCGCGAGCAGTACTTC. Amino acids: CASSLDGAQDREQYF.

This clonotype was recorded once. This likely comes from a read error, as the CDR3 has no conserved phenylalanine or tryptophan at its end. The rearrangement uses TRBV5-6 and TRBJ2-5; D unresolved. The CDR3 spans 14 residues. CDR1 is SGHDT and CDR2 is YYEEEE in the germline V gene. The CDR3 nucleotides read TGTGCCTGCAGCTTTATTACGGCTGGGGAGACCCAGTACCTC. As protein: CACSFITAGETQYL.

Comments on this clonotype: One end of the junction varies from germline; a read error may be responsible. CDR3 region: CVSRAYNEQFF. In DNA form, the CDR3 reads TGTGTCAGCAGAGCTTATAATGAGCAGTTCTTC. The chain has TRBV2 and TRBJ2-1; D is uncertain. The CDR3 runs 11 residues. In germline, CDR1 is SNHLY, CDR2 FYNNEI.

A note on this clonotype: A read error may account for a junction end that differs from germline. The V and J genes are TRBV11-2 and TRBJ2-3; D is possibly TRBD1 or TRBD2 (6 bases each). Germline V lookup: CDR1 SGHAT, CDR2 FQNNGV. The CDR3 is made up of 16 amino acids. CDR3 DNA: TGTGCTAGCAGCTTAGGGGGGCTAGCACTAACAGATACGCAGTATTTT. Its protein is CASSLGGLALTDTQYF.

On this clonotype: Germline and junction disagree at one end, which may indicate a read error. V gene TRBV12-3 or TRBV12-4 combines with J gene TRBJ2-1; a possible D gene is TRBD2 (6 bases). The CDR3 totals 15 residues. CDR3 sequence: CTSSPAGGFYNEQFF. The CDR3 DNA reads as TGTACCAGCAGTCCAGCGGGTGGCTTCTACAATGAGCAGTTCTTC.

CDR3: CASSEEAGESYNEQFF. DNA for the CDR3: TGTGCCAGCAGTGAAGAAGCGGGAGAGTCATACAATGAGCAGTTCTTC. The V and J genes are TRBV2 and TRBJ2-1; TRBD2 aligns across 8 bases. CDR1 is SNHLY, CDR2 FYNNEI, per germline. CDR3 length equals 16 residues. With 1 base clipped from V and 4 bases from J, the junction kept 6 bases outside the gene matches.

Notes on this clonotype: A junction boundary mismatches the germline segment, possibly from a read error. The chain carries TRBV28 and TRBJ2-1; D not certain. CDR1 and CDR2 from the germline V gene are MDHEN and SYDVKM. The CDR3 runs 14 residues. DNA of the CDR3: TGTACCAGCAGTCGCGAGAGCTCCTACAATGAGCAGTTCTTC. Encoded protein: CTSSRESSYNEQFF.

Comment on this clonotype: A much larger clone differs by one base, so this may be a read error. V and J are TRBV10-1 and TRBJ2-7; tentative D call: TRBD1 (5 bases). CDR3 length equals 16 residues. Germline V gives CDR1 WNHNN, CDR2 SYGVQD (reference sequence). The V end was cut by 0 bases, the J end by 6 bases, with 18 bases between. The CDR3 spells CASSESKTRGRCEQYF. The CDR3 DNA reads as TGCGCCAGCAGTGAGTCGAAGACAAGGGGAAGGTGCGAGCAGTACTTC.

As DNA, the CDR3 is TGCACGTTACTCCCATATGTGACAGGGGGTGACACAGATACGCAGTATTTT. This translates into CTLLPYVTGGDTDTQYF. The V gene is TRBV29-1, the J gene TRBJ2-3; 9 bases map to TRBD1. The CDR3 is 17 residues long. Looked up from germline, CDR1 is SQVTM and CDR2 is ANQGSEA.

As to this clonotype: This may come from a read error, since a much larger clone is one base off. The J gene is TRBJ2-7, the V gene TRBV25-1; 8 bases fit TRBD1. The CDR3 sequence is 12 residues long. The trim removed 5 bases at V and 7 bases at J, leaving 4 bases unmatched. From germline, CDR1 is MGHDK and CDR2 SYGVNS. In nucleotides, the CDR3 is TGTGCCAGCAGTAAATGGACAGGGGAGCAGTACTTC. Translating it yields CASSKWTGEQYF.

This clonotype came up a few times. This rearrangement joins TRBV6-1 to TRBJ2-1; a weak D match, TRBD1 (6 bases). Trimming stripped 7 bases from V and 7 bases from J, with 14 bases between. The CDR3 loop spans 13 amino acids. Germline V gene sequence: CDR1 MNHNS, CDR2 SASEGT. CDR3 sequence (DNA): TGTGCCAGCAATATCAGGGGAAAGAATGAGCAGTTCTTC. Translating gives CASNIRGKNEQFF.

As for this clonotype: One end of the junction fails to match germline, which may point to a read error. The chain uses TRBV6-1 and TRBJ2-7; D may be TRBD1 or TRBD2 (5 bases each). In germline, CDR1 is MNHNS, CDR2 SASEGT. CDR3 size: 12 residues. CDR3 nucleotides: TGTGTCAGCAGTGGGGGTACTTACGACCAGTACTTC. Translation: CVSSGGTYDQYF.

A note on this clonotype: This likely comes from a read error, as the CDR3 has no conserved phenylalanine or tryptophan at its end. It is unclear where the CDR3 begins or ends on the DNA, so no DNA is shown, and the CDR3 is as TCRdb lists it. The rearrangement uses TRBV6-2 or TRBV6-3 and TRBJ1-1; TRBD1, the D gene given by the table, was not confirmed from the DNA. The CDR3 numbers 15 amino acids, ends counted. The V gene's germline CDR1 is MNHEY and CDR2 SVGEGT. This chain's CDR3 is CVSRPFVGQRSEALL.